The following is a T cell receptor (beta chain) sequence with its context. The antigen remains undetermined. One end of the junction varies from germline; a read error may be responsible. The CDR3 runs 12 residues. Germline V gene data show CDR1 as KGHSH and CDR2 as LQKENI. These data are taken from a study of cytomegalovirus exposure and HLA in healthy donors. Study-level findings and limits: Some public TCRs appeared in many individuals, while most sequences were rare. First-cohort TCR clusters tended to co-occur in the 90 to 150 validation repertoires, a later analysis found.

Profiling relied on immunoSEQ multiplex PCR, and the TCRdb table lists in-frame clones only, not all of them. The data show 150,000 to 200,000 clones, 70% to 90% seen once. The rearrangement joins TRBV18 to TRBJ1-4; 10 bases agree with TRBD1. This TCR derives from a woman under 30 in good health and CMV-seronegative. Sequenced material: PBMCs. The CDR3 is CASSPEGTGEIF. The CDR3 DNA sequence: TGTGCCAGCTCACCAGAAGGGACAGGGGAGATCTTT.